A selection of T cell receptor beta chains follows, all from one sample in a study of T cells in Graves' hyperthyroidism and ophthalmopathy. TCRdb fed the multiplex PCR reads into MiXCR, producing one record per CDR3 protein. The repertoire holds approximately 400,000 distinct CDR3 sequences, with about 14% as singletons. Sample: blood. All receptors come from a man in his forties or fifties with Graves' ophthalmopathy. The CDR3 runs from the conserved cysteine through the conserved F or W. A D gene is named only where the DNA matches it firmly. Expanded clones get a size class; other rows say once, few or many, or leave the size out.

CDR3	DNA	V	D	size	J
CASTRADQPQHF	TGTGCCAGCACTAGGGCCGATCAGCCCCAGCATTTT	TRBV2	-	many	TRBJ1-5
CAISESHSLAKNIQYF	TGTGCCATCAGTGAGTCTCACAGTCTAGCCAAAAACATTCAGTACTTC	TRBV10-3	-	-	TRBJ2-4
CASYRASTDTQYF	TGTGCCAGCTACCGAGCGAGCACAGATACGCAGTATTTT	TRBV2	-	-	TRBJ2-3
CASGLVPTGGRGYTF	TGTGCTAGTGGTTTAGTTCCGACAGGGGGTAGGGGCTACACCTTC	TRBV12-5	TRBD1	many	TRBJ1-2
CSVDRQGRVWGQFF	TGCAGCGTTGATCGGCAGGGCAGAGTTTGGGGGCAGTTCTTC	TRBV29-1	-	few	TRBJ2-1
CTSSSERGDRGRRYEQYF	TGTACCAGCAGCTCGGAACGTGGGGACAGAGGTAGGCGGTACGAGCAGTACTTC	TRBV7-9	TRBD1	-	TRBJ2-7
CASSQAGTGGPMNTEAFF	TGTGCCAGCAGCCAAGCCGGGACAGGGGGTCCGATGAACACTGAAGCTTTCTTT	TRBV3-1	TRBD1	many	TRBJ1-1
CAWSVRPTGSEKLFF	TGTGCCTGGAGTGTACGCCCGACAGGGAGTGAAAAACTGTTTTTT	TRBV30	TRBD1	few	TRBJ1-4
CSALNRSSYEQYF	TGCAGTGCCCTCAACAGGAGCTCCTACGAGCAGTACTTC	TRBV20-1	-	many	TRBJ2-7
CASSLTSRESYGYTF	TGTGCCAGCAGTTTGACTTCGCGAGAATCCTATGGCTACACCTTC	TRBV28	-	many	TRBJ1-2
CASSRDRLNTEAFF	TGTGCCAGCAGCCGGGACAGACTGAACACTGAAGCTTTCTTT	TRBV7-9	TRBD1	many	TRBJ1-1
CASSRTGFYNEQFF	TGTGCCAGCAGTCGTACAGGGTTTTACAATGAGCAGTTCTTC	TRBV14	-	many	TRBJ2-1
CASSFSGTGSVADSYNEQFF	TGTGCCAGCAGTTTTTCCGGGACAGGGTCTGTAGCGGACTCCTACAATGAGCAGTTCTTC	TRBV27	TRBD1	many	TRBJ2-1
CASSLSSGVPQETQYF	TGTGCCAGCAGCTTGTCTAGCGGGGTCCCCCAAGAGACCCAGTACTTC	TRBV5-5	TRBD2	few	TRBJ2-5
CASSSPHRGSYEQYF	TGTGCCAGCAGCTCGCCCCACAGGGGCTCCTACGAGCAGTACTTC	TRBV11-2	TRBD1	many	TRBJ2-7
CASSSERLVSYEQYF	TGTGCCAGCAGTTCTGAACGGTTGGTCTCCTACGAGCAGTACTTC	TRBV6-2/TRBV6-3	-	many	TRBJ2-7
CASSPHPQGFTGELFF	TGTGCCAGCAGCCCACATCCACAGGGTTTCACCGGGGAGCTGTTTTTT	TRBV11-3	-	many	TRBJ2-2
CAGYRDGSYEQYF	TGTGCCGGATACAGGGACGGGTCATACGAGCAGTACTTC	TRBV30	-	many	TRBJ2-7
CASRLSGASYEQYF	TGTGCCAGCAGGCTTAGCGGGGCCTCCTACGAGCAGTACTTC	TRBV12-3/TRBV12-4	TRBD2	many	TRBJ2-7
CASSQARTYNEQFF	TGTGCCAGCAGTCAGGCGAGGACCTACAATGAGCAGTTCTTC	TRBV27	-	-	TRBJ2-1
CASSYGAGVRDEQYF	TGTGCCAGCAGTTACGGGGCGGGAGTTCGGGACGAGCAGTACTTC	TRBV6-5	TRBD2	few	TRBJ2-7
CASSLARSVSYNEQFF	TGTGCCAGCAGCTTAGCTAGGTCAGTCTCCTACAATGAGCAGTTCTTC	TRBV7-2	-	few	TRBJ2-1
CASSPPRQSTDTQYF	TGCGCCAGCAGCCCCCCGAGGCAGAGCACAGATACGCAGTATTTT	TRBV4-1	-	-	TRBJ2-3
CASRLAGGETQYF	TGTGCCAGCAGACTAGCGGGAGGCGAGACCCAGTACTTC	TRBV27	TRBD2	few	TRBJ2-5
CASSKEPLPEQFF	TGTGCCAGCAGTAAAGAACCCCTCCCGGAGCAGTTCTTC	TRBV12-3/TRBV12-4	-	many	TRBJ2-1
CAIRQREGNNEQFF	TGTGCCATCAGGCAGCGGGAAGGAAACAATGAGCAGTTCTTC	TRBV10-3	TRBD2	many	TRBJ2-1
CASSPFTGDTGELFF	TGTGCCAGCTCACCTTTTACAGGGGACACCGGGGAGCTGTTTTTT	TRBV18	TRBD1	many	TRBJ2-2
CASSYSWDRAYEQYF	TGTGCCAGCAGTTACTCCTGGGACAGGGCCTACGAGCAGTACTTC	TRBV6-2/TRBV6-3	TRBD1	many	TRBJ2-7
CAWRTSGLASDTQYF	TGTGCCTGGAGGACCTCGGGACTAGCGTCGGATACGCAGTATTTT	TRBV30	TRBD2	many	TRBJ2-3
CATSDVTTGTVTDTQYF	TGTGCCACCAGTGATGTTACCACCGGGACTGTCACAGATACGCAGTATTTT	TRBV24-1	-	many	TRBJ2-3
CASSLGPTGVYEQYF	TGCGCCAGCAGCTTGGGCCCGACAGGAGTCTACGAGCAGTACTTC	TRBV5-1	-	many	TRBJ2-7
CASSLDRAQQFF	TGTGCCAGCAGCCTAGACAGGGCCCAGCAGTTCTTC	TRBV2	TRBD1	few	TRBJ2-1
CASSSTPVGTREQYF	TGTGCCAGCAGCTCTACCCCGGTGGGGACTAGAGAGCAGTACTTC	TRBV7-2	TRBD2	many	TRBJ2-7
CASSQISGNNEQFF	TGTGCCAGCAGCCAGATTAGCGGCAACAATGAGCAGTTCTTC	TRBV7-9	-	-	TRBJ2-1
CAWSQGGNQPQHF	TGTGCCTGGAGTCAAGGGGGCAATCAGCCCCAGCATTTT	TRBV30	-	-	TRBJ1-5
CASSSTVGTKNIQYF	TGTGCCAGCAGCTCAACGGTAGGAACCAAAAACATTCAGTACTTC	TRBV7-9	-	many	TRBJ2-4
CASSYVGGIGAKNIQYF	TGTGCCAGCAGTTATGTGGGGGGGATCGGAGCCAAAAACATTCAGTACTTC	TRBV27	TRBD2	many	TRBJ2-4
CASTRDRGKLTEAFF	TGTGCCAGTACGCGGGACAGGGGAAAGCTCACTGAAGCTTTCTTT	TRBV19	TRBD1	-	TRBJ1-1
CSVAGGDGEQFF	TGCAGCGTTGCAGGGGGGGATGGTGAGCAGTTCTTC	TRBV29-1	-	few	TRBJ2-1
CASSKTGTGKAFF	TGTGCCAGCAGTAAGACCGGGACAGGGAAGGCTTTCTTT	TRBV12-3/TRBV12-4	TRBD1	many	TRBJ1-1
CASSLAGREGYNEQFF	TGTGCCAGCAGTTTAGCGGGACGGGAGGGCTACAATGAGCAGTTCTTC	TRBV12-3/TRBV12-4	TRBD2	many	TRBJ2-1
CASSPSGAPGDTQYF	TGTGCCAGTAGCCCCTCGGGGGCCCCGGGGGATACGCAGTATTTT	TRBV19	-	few	TRBJ2-3
CAWRTQGSHTEAFF	TGTGCCTGGAGGACTCAGGGGAGTCATACTGAAGCTTTCTTT	TRBV30	-	few	TRBJ1-1